This paragraph reports one T cell receptor beta chain. Antigen specificity is unknown. The cDNA was produced through 5'RACE with 10-nucleotide random UMIs. MiXCR, run by TCRdb on the 5' RACE reads, gives a single entry per CDR3 protein. The table records tens of thousands of distinct CDR3 sequences, about 3.3% of them present only once. These data belong to a study of neurological immune-mediated disorders. General observations from the study: HTLV-1-associated myelopathy led in TCR clonal expansion, while multiple sclerosis ranked lowest, below healthy controls. There was no clinical or MRI feature that was associated with the multiple sclerosis repertoire cluster.

Time point: longitudinal time-point 1 (baseline). Trimming pared 7 bases from V and 4 bases from J, leaving 14 bases between. The CDR3 sequence is 13 residues long. The clonotype comes from a woman between 55 and 75 years old with multiple sclerosis. The chain recombines TRBV12-3 or TRBV12-4 with TRBJ2-7; perhaps D is TRBD1 or TRBD2 (6 bases each). Sequenced material: PBMCs. This chain's CDR3 is CASMWGAFYEQYF. In nucleotides, the CDR3 is TGTGCCAGCATGTGGGGGGCTTTTTACGAGCAGTACTTC.